This paragraph covers one T cell receptor beta chain sequence. This clone has more than one count but fewer than ten. The target of this receptor is not known. Base qualities were left out, and no much larger clone turns up one base away. The label giving this sample's time point can be read as: roughly 24 weeks on oral tofacitinib. The treatment or condition label for this specimen denotes: oral pan-JAK inhibitor, 5-10 mg twice daily. Peripheral blood and lesional scalp punch biopsies were obtained from patients with alopecia areata. PBMCs were separated by density centrifugation and stained for CD3, CD4 and CD8, after which CD4+ and CD8+ T cells were sorted on a FACSAria. Library method: the immunoSEQ multiplex PCR assay. To provide template for TCR sequencing, every sample had RNA extracted and reverse transcribed into cDNA. First-strand cDNA was synthesized with SuperScript III using a 2:1 mix of oligo-dT and random hexamers. A synthetic immune receptor repertoire was used to gauge amplification bias, and whatever bias remained was removed computationally. Per the authors' processing: Raw reads were preprocessed to remove errors, and CDR3 was defined according to IMGT conventions as the region from the conserved cysteine to phenylalanine. Clonality was computed by normalizing Shannon entropy by log2 of the number of productive unique TCRs and subtracting the result from 1. CD4 or CD8 identity of scalp clones was inferred by cross-referencing scalp TCRbeta sequences with sorted blood CD4 and CD8 repertoires. TCRdb's version of the immuneACCESS table is confined to in-frame rearrangements and falls short of the full clone set. An unresolved V gene accounts for under half of the shortfall where checked; the remainder is of unknown origin. V and J calls and clone size are copied from that table; D and trimming were computed from the DNA. This sample is represented by 150,000 to 200,000 clones; more than 50% of them were singletons. The top ten hold just over 1% of the sample.

These data belong to a study of CD8+ T cells in alopecia areata (dated by TCRdb to 2016 to 2019). Background on the whole study: Treated patients were enrolled in an open-label pilot trial of oral tofacitinib, 5 to 10 mg twice daily, for moderate-to-severe alopecia areata. Tofacitinib was given for 6 to 18 months, followed by 6 months of follow-up off drug to assess delayed response and recurrence. Disease severity in treated patients was measured with the SALT score, which quantifies the percentage of affected scalp surface area. To study T cell clonal expansion in alopecia areata, the researchers applied high-throughput TCRbeta sequencing to both the C3H/HeJ mouse model and human patients. Human TCRbeta sequencing covered scalp tissue and sorted CD4+ and CD8+ peripheral blood T cells from patchy and totalis/universalis alopecia areata patients and healthy controls. Patients on tofacitinib were biopsied at baseline and after 4 and 24 weeks of treatment, and several of the patients also had a later scalp biopsy. Scalp clonality was compared across normal scalp (n=4), patchy alopecia areata scalp (n=8), and alopecia totalis/universalis scalp (n=8). RNA was obtained with the PAXgene miRNA kit for fixed scalp, the miRNeasy kit for PBMCs, and the RNeasy kit for mouse skin. TCRbeta CDR3 regions were amplified by immunoSEQ multiplex PCR with 35 Vbeta forward and 13 Jbeta reverse primers. Here is what the overall study found, with its caveats: Compared with normal scalp, lesional scalp, particularly in alopecia totalis/universalis, had higher clonality and more expanded CD8+ clones, which suggests antigenic drive. Many expanded lesional clones were found to persist in scalp and blood during tofacitinib treatment, and relapse after treatment cessation may be partly explained by this persistence. Because the treated cohort was small and included a single nonresponder, larger studies are needed to assess links between baseline CD8+ expansion and response. Compared with mice, TCR sequences shared between patients were less clear, possibly partly because of HLA diversity across the patient population. Unlike mouse skin, which is dominated by gammadelta T cells, normal human skin has resident alphabeta T cells that are also sequenced, and this complicates analysis of the scalp TCR repertoire. Scalp clonality and the number of expanded CD8+ clones among the top 100 scalp clones were significantly decreased by tofacitinib.

The receptor's source is a human donor with alopecia areata. This specimen consisted of CD4+ T cells sorted from blood, obtained at week 24, from a patient treated with tofacitinib.

DNA sequence: TGTGCCAGCAGTTACGGCAGGACATCGGAGACCCAGTACTTC. It codes for CASSYGRTSETQYF. Here the chain combines TRBV6-6 and TRBJ2-5, and perhaps TRBD1 as D gene, on 5 matching bases. Cut back by 2 bases and 5 bases, the V and J ends lie 12 bases apart. Measured from the cysteine to the phenylalanine, the CDR3 is 14 residues long. This entry keeps only the CDR3 DNA: 42 bases, framed from base 1. Looking up the germline V gene (reference sequence) yields CDR1 MNHNY and CDR2 SVGAGI.